This T cell receptor beta chain was captured by sequencing in a study of control samples from healthy donors and cancer patients (dated by TCRdb to 2018 to 2021). The method behind the library was the immunoSEQ multiplex PCR assay. Sourced from immuneACCESS, this table was stored by TCRdb with only in-frame sequences that have V and J called. A share of the clones is absent; for the studies checked, an unresolved V gene accounts for under half, and the remainder has no known explanation. The sample profile shows some 150,000 clones; 95% to 96% of them were found once. The ten biggest clones cover 0.85% to 1.3% of the sample. With regard to this clone: Its antigen target is currently unknown. One base away there is no much larger clone; base qualities are not given.

Sequenced input: blood. The sequence came from a woman between 25 and 40 years old in good health.

The nucleotides are TGTGCCAGCAGTTCACATTCCGGAGGGGGAAGGGCAGAGCAGTACTTC. It encodes CASSSHSGGGRAEQYF. This chain joins TRBV6-6 to TRBJ2-7, with the D gene possibly TRBD1 or TRBD2, each one fitting 6 bases. The germline ends are 23 bases apart after V is trimmed by 4 bases and J by 7 bases. From the cysteine up to the phenylalanine, the CDR3 has a length of 16 residues. The sequence is cut down to CDR3 DNA, 48 bases in frame from base 1. The germline V gene (reference sequence) provides CDR1 MNHNY and CDR2 SVGAGI.